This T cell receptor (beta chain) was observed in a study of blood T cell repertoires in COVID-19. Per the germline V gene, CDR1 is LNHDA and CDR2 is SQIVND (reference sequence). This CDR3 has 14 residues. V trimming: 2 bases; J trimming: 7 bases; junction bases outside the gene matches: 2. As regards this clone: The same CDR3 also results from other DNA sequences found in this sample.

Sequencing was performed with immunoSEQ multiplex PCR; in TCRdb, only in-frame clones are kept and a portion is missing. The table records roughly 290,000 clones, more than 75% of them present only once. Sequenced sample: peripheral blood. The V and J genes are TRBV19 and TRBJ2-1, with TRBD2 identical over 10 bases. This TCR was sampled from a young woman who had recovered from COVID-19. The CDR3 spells CASSILAGVNEQFF. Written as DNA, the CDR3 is TGTGCCAGTAGTATACTAGCGGGGGTGAATGAGCAGTTCTTC.